This TCR beta chain was profiled in a study of blood T cell repertoires in COVID-19. Overall study: The study drew acute and convalescent COVID-19 samples from the United States, Italy and Spain. Sample material is recorded as cDNA or gDNA derived from T cells, B-cell-depleted T cells, or PBMCs.

This clone is a singleton in its sample. Germline V gives CDR1 SGDLS, CDR2 YYNGEE. Trimming removed 0 bases from V and 1 base from J, with 10 bases in between. The CDR3 loop spans 16 amino acids. Method: immunoSEQ multiplex PCR; TCRdb's copy keeps in-frame clones and lacks some. The sample records over 80,000 clones, 90% to 95% being singletons. The sample was peripheral blood. The receptor was derived from a human donor with active COVID-19. The donor label of this sample is uncertain. The rearrangement joins TRBV9 to TRBJ1-4; D unresolved. CDR3 nucleotide sequence: TGTGCCAGCAGCGTAGCTACACGGGGAACTAATGAAAAACTGTTTTTT. This gives the protein CASSVATRGTNEKLFF.